Each of the 9 T cell receptor beta chains below was sequenced from the same sample in a study of early T cells in non-severe SARS-CoV-2 infection. A single record per CDR3 protein comes from TCRdb applying MiXCR to the 5' RACE reads. The sample includes under 85,000 distinct CDR3 sequences, around 5% of them seen just once. The source material was whole blood, sampled at baseline. These receptors all stem from an adult who was a healthcare worker with PCR-confirmed SARS-CoV-2 infection or an uninfected control (not recorded which).

This clonotype was detected only a few times. This chain connects TRBV4-2 to TRBJ1-4; D not certain. CDR3 size: 15 residues. Germline assignment: CDR1 LGHNA and CDR2 YNFKEQ. Trimming left V 1 base short and J 5 bases short, with 11 bases between. CDR3 sequence (DNA): TGTGCCAGCAGCCAAGCCCAGACTCTGAATGAAAAACTGTTTTTT. Translation gives CASSQAQTLNEKLFF.

The chain has TRBV9 and TRBJ1-2; unclear D gene. The germline V gene encodes CDR1 SGDLS and CDR2 YYNGEE. V lost 4 bases, J lost 8 bases, and 12 bases lay in between. This CDR3 contains 12 residues. DNA of the CDR3: TGTGCCAGCAGCCCCTCCCAGGAGGGCTACACCTTC. Encoded protein: CASSPSQEGYTF. Filled out from reference TRBV9 and TRBJ1-2, the complete variable domain reads DSGVTQTPKHLITATGQRVTLRCSPRSGDLSVYWYQQSLDQGLQFLIQYYNGEERAKGNILERFSAQQFPDLHSELNLSSLELGDSALYFCASSPSQEGYTFGSGTRLTVV.

The CDR3, as DNA: TGCGCCAGCAGTGAAGGCATTACTAGCACAGATACGCAGTATTTT. Protein sequence: CASSEGITSTDTQYF. The J gene is TRBJ2-3, the V gene TRBV10-1; D is unresolved. Germline V gene data show CDR1 as WNHNN and CDR2 as SYGVQD (reference sequence). This CDR3 has 15 residues. Trimming pared 3 bases from V and 0 bases from J, leaving 10 bases between.

This clonotype showed up just a few times. V and J are TRBV4-1 and TRBJ1-4; 7 positions match TRBD1. The CDR3 sequence is 17 residues long. With 1 base clipped from V and 0 bases from J, the junction kept 5 bases outside the gene matches. Per the germline V gene, CDR1 is MGHRA and CDR2 is YSYEKL. The CDR3 coding sequence is TGCGCCAGCAGCCAAGGTCCAACAGGGGCAACTAATGAAAAACTGTTTTTT. Amino acids: CASSQGPTGATNEKLFF.

This clonotype was seen at least ten times. The chain links TRBV7-9 to TRBJ1-2, with D unclear. Looked up from germline, CDR1 is SEHNR and CDR2 is FQNEAQ (reference sequence). The CDR3 length is 24 residues. The germline V and J ends were trimmed by 6 bases and 1 base, with 42 bases remaining between them. As DNA, the CDR3 is TGTGCCAGCAGACCCAACCCGTCGGCTCCCACGACATCCACACAGACAAGCTTTAACTATGGCTACACCTTC. This codes for CASRPNPSAPTTSTQTSFNYGYTF.

This clonotype was observed many times. V and J are TRBV6-1 and TRBJ2-3; TRBD2 matches 8 bases. CDR1 and CDR2 from the germline V gene are MNHNS and SASEGT. V was clipped by 4 bases and J by 0 bases; unmatched bases: 9. The CDR3 loop spans 17 amino acids. Here the CDR3 reads CASSGRISGTSTDTQYF. The CDR3 DNA reads as TGTGCCAGCAGTGGCCGGATTAGCGGGACTAGCACAGATACGCAGTATTTT.

This clonotype appeared a few times. The chain joins TRBV2 to TRBJ2-1; 8 bases map to TRBD2. The V gene's germline CDR1 is SNHLY and CDR2 FYNNEI. The CDR3 runs to 13 residues. The CDR3 protein is CVQTGGPTNEQFF. In nucleotides, the CDR3 is TGTGTCCAAACGGGAGGGCCGACCAATGAGCAGTTCTTC.

This clonotype was picked up many times. The V gene is TRBV18, the J gene TRBJ1-2; 10 positions match TRBD1. Germline V lookup: CDR1 KGHSH, CDR2 LQKENI. The V segment lost 5 bases and the J segment 4 bases; nucleotides outside the gene matches: 4. The length of the CDR3 is 14 residues. The CDR3 sequence is CASSSGQGVYGYTF. In DNA form, the CDR3 reads TGTGCCAGCTCAAGTGGACAGGGGGTCTATGGCTACACCTTC.

The sample holds many counts of this clonotype. This rearrangement joins TRBV7-3 to TRBJ1-2, with 8 bases fitting TRBD1. The CDR3 covers 14 residues. The germline V gene encodes CDR1 SGHTA and CDR2 FQGTGA. V was clipped by 4 bases and J by 6 bases; unmatched bases: 7. The CDR3 sequence is CASSSAGGWDGYTF. The CDR3 DNA follows: TGTGCCAGCAGCTCAGCAGGGGGCTGGGATGGCTACACCTTC.